This T cell receptor beta chain was documented in a study of B cell selection in AIRE deficiency. Deletions cut 0 bases from V and 2 bases from J, with 13 bases between. The CDR3 runs 16 residues. The germline V gene encodes CDR1 SGHDT and CDR2 YYEEEE. Sorted regulatory T cells were CD4-positive, CD25-high and CD127-low or negative. Only in-frame clones appear in the TCRdb table, and some are missing; sequencing was by immunoSEQ multiplex PCR. The sample has 20,000 to 25,000 clones; about 94% are singletons. Sequencing used Tregs sorted from PBMCs. This chain links TRBV5-6 with TRBJ2-3; perhaps TRBD2 as D (6 bases). The sequence was obtained from a human donor with AIRE deficiency. The CDR3 DNA reads TGTGCCAGCAGCTTGGTTTGGGCTAGCGACACAGATACGCAGTATTTT. Translated, it gives CASSLVWASDTDTQYF.